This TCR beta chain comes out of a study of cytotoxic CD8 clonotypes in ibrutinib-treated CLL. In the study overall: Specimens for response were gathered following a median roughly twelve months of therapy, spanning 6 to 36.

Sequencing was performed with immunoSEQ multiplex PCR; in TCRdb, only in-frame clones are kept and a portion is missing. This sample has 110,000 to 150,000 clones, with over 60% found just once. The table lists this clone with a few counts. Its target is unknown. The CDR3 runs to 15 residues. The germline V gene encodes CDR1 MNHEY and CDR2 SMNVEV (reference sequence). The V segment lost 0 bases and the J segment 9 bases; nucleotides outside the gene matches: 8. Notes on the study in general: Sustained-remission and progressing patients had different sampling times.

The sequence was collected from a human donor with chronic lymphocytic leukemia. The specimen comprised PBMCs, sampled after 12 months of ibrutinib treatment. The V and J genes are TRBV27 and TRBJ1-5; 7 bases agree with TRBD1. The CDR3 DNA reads TGTGCCAGCAGTTTATCGGGACAGAACTCTTGGCCCCAGCATTTT. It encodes CASSLSGQNSWPQHF.